Listed below are T cell receptor beta chains from one sample, sequenced in a study of cytomegalovirus exposure and HLA in healthy donors. The protocol was immunoSEQ multiplex PCR, while the TCRdb copy is restricted to in-frame clones and leaves out a portion. The sample lists about 160,000 clones; 80% to 90% were seen once. The sequenced sample consisted of PBMCs. The receptors were sampled from a man younger than 35 in good health and CMV-seropositive. Each CDR3 is given with its conserved first and last residue. Each record gives: D gene, clone size, V gene, J gene, CDR3 protein, CDR3 DNA. A D gene is named only where the DNA matches it firmly. The listing skips clone size in some rows; elsewhere it reads once, few, many or a size class.

d_gene: .; abundance: .; v_gene: TRBV4-3; j_gene: TRBJ2-2; CDR3aa: CASSQVQVFANTGELFF; CDR3nt: TGCGCCAGCAGCCAAGTGCAGGTTTTCGCGAACACCGGGGAGCTGTTTTTT
d_gene: .; abundance: .; v_gene: TRBV4-2; j_gene: TRBJ2-7; CDR3aa: CASSQDKVGIAYEQYF; CDR3nt: TGTGCCAGCAGCCAGGACAAAGTGGGGATCGCCTACGAGCAGTACTTC
d_gene: .; abundance: .; v_gene: TRBV7-6; j_gene: TRBJ1-4; CDR3aa: CASSLGGAPNEKLFF; CDR3nt: TGTGCCAGCAGCTTAGGCGGGGCCCCTAATGAAAAACTGTTTTTT
d_gene: TRBD1; abundance: .; v_gene: TRBV5-6; j_gene: TRBJ2-1; CDR3aa: CASSLPGQGSNDEQFF; CDR3nt: TGTGCCAGCAGCTTGCCGGGACAGGGGTCAAATGATGAGCAGTTCTTC
d_gene: .; abundance: .; v_gene: TRBV7-8; j_gene: TRBJ2-6; CDR3aa: CASSFKETGANGLTF; CDR3nt: TGTGCCAGCAGCTTTAAGGAGACTGGGGCCAACGGCCTGACTTTC
d_gene: .; abundance: .; v_gene: TRBV7-9; j_gene: TRBJ2-2; CDR3aa: CASSPTRDITGELFF; CDR3nt: TGTGCCAGCAGCCCTACAAGGGACATTACCGGGGAGCTGTTTTTT
d_gene: .; abundance: few; v_gene: TRBV7-9; j_gene: TRBJ1-1; CDR3aa: CASKAPGVNTEAFF; CDR3nt: TGTGCCAGCAAGGCGCCGGGAGTAAACACTGAAGCTTTCTTT
d_gene: TRBD1; abundance: .; v_gene: TRBV9; j_gene: TRBJ1-2; CDR3aa: CASSASGTGISYGYTF; CDR3nt: TGTGCCAGCAGCGCTTCCGGGACAGGGATCAGCTATGGCTACACCTTC
d_gene: .; abundance: .; v_gene: TRBV6-6; j_gene: TRBJ1-1; CDR3aa: CASTRTGMNTEAFF; CDR3nt: TGTGCCAGCACCCGGACGGGGATGAACACTGAAGCTTTCTTT
d_gene: TRBD1; abundance: .; v_gene: TRBV6-5; j_gene: TRBJ1-2; CDR3aa: CASSYRDRPSYGYTF; CDR3nt: TGTGCCAGCAGTTACAGGGACAGGCCCAGCTATGGCTACACCTTC
d_gene: TRBD2; abundance: .; v_gene: TRBV9; j_gene: TRBJ2-5; CDR3aa: CASSPYLAGGPETQYF; CDR3nt: TGTGCCAGCAGCCCGTACCTAGCGGGGGGGCCAGAGACCCAGTACTTC
d_gene: .; abundance: .; v_gene: TRBV9; j_gene: TRBJ1-4; CDR3aa: CASSPRSFAPTNEKLFF; CDR3nt: TGTGCCAGCAGCCCGCGGAGTTTTGCTCCAACTAATGAAAAACTGTTTTTT
d_gene: TRBD1; abundance: once; v_gene: TRBV7-8; j_gene: TRBJ1-2; CDR3aa: CASSSQTGSNGYTF; CDR3nt: TGTGCCAGCAGCTCCCAGACAGGGAGCAATGGCTACACCTTC
d_gene: TRBD2; abundance: .; v_gene: TRBV5-4; j_gene: TRBJ2-7; CDR3aa: CASSPGSGGRSSYEQYF; CDR3nt: TGTGCCAGCAGCCCGGGGAGCGGGGGACGCAGCTCCTACGAGCAGTACTTC
d_gene: .; abundance: .; v_gene: TRBV10-3; j_gene: TRBJ2-5; CDR3aa: CAISDSGGETQYF; CDR3nt: TGTGCCATCAGTGATTCCGGGGGAGAGACCCAGTACTTC
d_gene: TRBD2; abundance: .; v_gene: TRBV4-2; j_gene: TRBJ2-3; CDR3aa: CASSSGGRGEDTQYF; CDR3nt: TGTGCCAGCAGTTCCGGAGGGCGGGGGGAAGATACGCAGTATTTT
d_gene: .; abundance: .; v_gene: TRBV7-2; j_gene: TRBJ1-1; CDR3aa: CASSSSGTGFLDSRF; CDR3nt: TGTGCCAGCAGCTCATCCGGGACTGGATTTCTGGACTCCCGTTTT
d_gene: TRBD1; abundance: .; v_gene: TRBV15; j_gene: TRBJ2-7; CDR3aa: CATSRDPGQGVREQYF; CDR3nt: TGTGCCACCAGCAGAGATCCCGGACAGGGCGTTCGGGAGCAGTACTTC
d_gene: .; abundance: .; v_gene: TRBV5-6; j_gene: TRBJ1-4; CDR3aa: CASSLQGSGTNEKLFF; CDR3nt: TGTGCCAGCAGCTTACAGGGTTCTGGAACTAATGAAAAACTGTTTTTT
d_gene: TRBD1; abundance: .; v_gene: TRBV2; j_gene: TRBJ2-5; CDR3aa: CASSPHRDREETQYF; CDR3nt: TGTGCCAGCAGTCCCCATAGGGACAGAGAAGAGACCCAGTACTTC
d_gene: TRBD1; abundance: .; v_gene: TRBV6-4; j_gene: TRBJ2-3; CDR3aa: CASSDSPGTADTQYF; CDR3nt: TGTGCCAGCAGTGACTCCCCCGGGACAGCAGATACGCAGTATTTT
d_gene: .; abundance: .; v_gene: TRBV7-2; j_gene: TRBJ2-3; CDR3aa: CASSLAGGVVGDTQYF; CDR3nt: TGTGCCAGCAGCTTAGCAGGGGGGGTAGTTGGAGATACGCAGTATTTT
d_gene: TRBD1; abundance: .; v_gene: TRBV5-1; j_gene: TRBJ1-2; CDR3aa: CASSYMTGASDGYTF; CDR3nt: TGCGCCAGCAGCTATATGACAGGGGCTTCGGATGGCTACACCTTC
d_gene: TRBD1; abundance: .; v_gene: TRBV6-1; j_gene: TRBJ1-4; CDR3aa: CASSELGTGLKKLFF; CDR3nt: TGTGCCAGCAGTGAATTGGGGACAGGGTTAAAAAAACTGTTTTTT
d_gene: TRBD1; abundance: .; v_gene: TRBV27; j_gene: TRBJ1-1; CDR3aa: CASSAATGGGTEAFF; CDR3nt: TGTGCCAGCAGTGCCGCTACAGGGGGTGGAACTGAAGCTTTCTTT
d_gene: TRBD1; abundance: .; v_gene: TRBV19; j_gene: TRBJ1-2; CDR3aa: CATRTGAIYGYTF; CDR3nt: TGTGCCACACGGACAGGGGCTATCTATGGCTACACCTTC
d_gene: TRBD1; abundance: once; v_gene: TRBV11-2; j_gene: TRBJ1-2; CDR3aa: CASSLGWTGFGGYTF; CDR3nt: TGTGCCAGCAGCTTAGGGTGGACAGGGTTCGGCGGCTACACCTTC
d_gene: TRBD2; abundance: once; v_gene: TRBV11-2; j_gene: TRBJ2-1; CDR3aa: CASSWAGTSGGNEQFF; CDR3nt: TGTGCCAGCAGCTGGGCCGGGACTAGCGGGGGGAATGAGCAGTTCTTC
d_gene: .; abundance: once; v_gene: TRBV7-9; j_gene: TRBJ2-7; CDR3aa: CASSPGLSPSSYEQYF; CDR3nt: TGTGCCAGCAGCCCCGGACTATCCCCAAGCTCCTACGAGCAGTACTTC
d_gene: TRBD1; abundance: .; v_gene: TRBV27; j_gene: TRBJ2-7; CDR3aa: CASSPEQGAIVYEQYF; CDR3nt: TGTGCCAGCAGTCCGGAACAGGGGGCGATTGTGTACGAGCAGTACTTC
d_gene: .; abundance: .; v_gene: TRBV4-2; j_gene: TRBJ2-7; CDR3aa: CASSQDRDFSYEQYF; CDR3nt: TGTGCCAGCAGCCAAGATAGGGACTTCTCCTACGAGCAATACTTC
d_gene: TRBD1; abundance: once; v_gene: TRBV5-1; j_gene: TRBJ2-3; CDR3aa: CASSWGQGRADTQYF; CDR3nt: TGCGCCAGCAGCTGGGGACAGGGCCGCGCAGATACGCAGTATTTT
d_gene: .; abundance: .; v_gene: TRBV7-8; j_gene: TRBJ2-2; CDR3aa: CASSLRSGELFF; CDR3nt: TGTGCCAGCAGCTTACGGAGCGGGGAGCTGTTTTTT
d_gene: .; abundance: .; v_gene: TRBV7-9; j_gene: TRBJ1-1; CDR3aa: CSSSLDTEAFF; CDR3nt: TGTTCCAGCAGCCTTGACACTGAAGCTTTCTTT
d_gene: TRBD1; abundance: .; v_gene: TRBV19; j_gene: TRBJ2-3; CDR3aa: CASLASGGNTDTQYF; CDR3nt: TGTGCCAGTCTCGCCTCAGGGGGTAACACAGATACGCAGTATTTT
d_gene: .; abundance: .; v_gene: TRBV19; j_gene: TRBJ1-2; CDR3aa: CASSIGQGYGYTF; CDR3nt: TGTGCCAGTAGTATCGGCCAGGGGTATGGCTACACCTTC
d_gene: TRBD1; abundance: .; v_gene: TRBV7-9; j_gene: TRBJ2-7; CDR3aa: CASSFGTGLYEQYF; CDR3nt: TGTGCCAGCAGCTTCGGGACAGGTCTCTACGAGCAGTACTTC
d_gene: TRBD1; abundance: .; v_gene: TRBV19; j_gene: TRBJ2-1; CDR3aa: CASSIWDRGNEQFF; CDR3nt: TGTGCCAGTAGTATCTGGGACAGGGGCAATGAGCAGTTCTTC
d_gene: .; abundance: .; v_gene: TRBV12-5; j_gene: TRBJ2-1; CDR3aa: CASGLGITGSSYNEQFF; CDR3nt: TGTGCTAGTGGTTTGGGGATAACAGGAAGCTCCTACAATGAGCAGTTCTTC
d_gene: .; abundance: .; v_gene: TRBV28; j_gene: TRBJ2-7; CDR3aa: CASSPGALNYEQYF; CDR3nt: TGTGCCAGCAGTCCTGGCGCTCTGAACTACGAGCAGTACTTC
d_gene: .; abundance: .; v_gene: TRBV6-1; j_gene: TRBJ2-7; CDR3aa: CAIQALFGSYEQYF; CDR3nt: TGTGCCATCCAGGCCCTTTTCGGCTCCTACGAGCAGTACTTC
d_gene: TRBD1; abundance: .; v_gene: TRBV23-1; j_gene: TRBJ1-2; CDR3aa: CASSKPGQGNGYTF; CDR3nt: TGCGCCAGCAGTAAACCGGGACAGGGTAATGGCTACACCTTC
d_gene: .; abundance: .; v_gene: TRBV6-1; j_gene: TRBJ2-3; CDR3aa: CASRKVASADTQYF; CDR3nt: TGTGCCAGCAGAAAGGTGGCGAGCGCAGATACGCAGTATTTT
d_gene: .; abundance: .; v_gene: TRBV5-4; j_gene: TRBJ2-3; CDR3aa: CASSFEAIGDTQYF; CDR3nt: TGTGCCAGCAGCTTTGAGGCTATCGGGGATACGCAGTATTTT
d_gene: TRBD1; abundance: .; v_gene: TRBV19; j_gene: TRBJ1-2; CDR3aa: CASSTDREGYTF; CDR3nt: TGTGCCAGTAGTACGGACAGGGAAGGATACACCTTC
d_gene: TRBD1; abundance: .; v_gene: TRBV19; j_gene: TRBJ2-7; CDR3aa: CASSLEPRGSSEQYF; CDR3nt: TGTGCCAGTAGTCTCGAGCCCAGGGGGTCCTCCGAGCAGTACTTC
d_gene: .; abundance: .; v_gene: TRBV30; j_gene: TRBJ1-1; CDR3aa: CAWSGTALGDTEAFF; CDR3nt: TGTGCCTGGAGTGGGACAGCTCTAGGGGACACTGAAGCTTTCTTT
d_gene: .; abundance: .; v_gene: TRBV6-6; j_gene: TRBJ2-7; CDR3aa: CASSSTTSGYEQYF; CDR3nt: TGTGCCAGCAGTTCTACCACGTCGGGCTACGAGCAGTACTTC
d_gene: TRBD2; abundance: .; v_gene: TRBV4-2; j_gene: TRBJ2-1; CDR3aa: CASSLTAGGQNEQFF; CDR3nt: TGTGCCAGCAGCCTCACAGCGGGGGGCCAAAATGAGCAGTTCTTC
d_gene: TRBD2; abundance: .; v_gene: TRBV7-2; j_gene: TRBJ2-5; CDR3aa: CASSPRVAGGQETQYF; CDR3nt: TGTGCCAGCAGCCCCCGGGTAGCGGGGGGCCAAGAGACCCAGTACTTC
d_gene: .; abundance: .; v_gene: TRBV5-8; j_gene: TRBJ1-5; CDR3aa: CASSLDRVNQPQHF; CDR3nt: TGTGCCAGCAGCTTGGACAGGGTGAATCAGCCCCAGCATTTT
d_gene: .; abundance: .; v_gene: TRBV7-8; j_gene: TRBJ1-1; CDR3aa: CASSFSAGLNTEAFF; CDR3nt: TGTGCCAGCAGCTTTTCCGCGGGGCTGAACACTGAAGCTTTCTTT
d_gene: TRBD2; abundance: .; v_gene: TRBV19; j_gene: TRBJ2-3; CDR3aa: CASSARTSGGTSTDTQYF; CDR3nt: TGTGCCAGTAGTGCCCGGACTAGCGGGGGAACCAGCACAGATACGCAGTATTTT
d_gene: TRBD2; abundance: .; v_gene: TRBV4-2; j_gene: TRBJ2-3; CDR3aa: CASSQLTGRRLAENDTQYF; CDR3nt: TGTGCCAGCAGCCAGTTGACAGGGAGGCGACTAGCGGAAAACGATACGCAGTATTTT
d_gene: .; abundance: .; v_gene: TRBV5-5; j_gene: TRBJ1-4; CDR3aa: CASSLAVGRANEKLFF; CDR3nt: TGTGCCAGCAGCTTGGCGGTGGGGCGAGCTAATGAAAAACTGTTTTTT
d_gene: TRBD2; abundance: few; v_gene: TRBV19; j_gene: TRBJ2-3; CDR3aa: CASSIPTPSGGFTDTQYF; CDR3nt: TGTGCCAGTAGTATCCCCACTCCTAGCGGGGGGTTCACAGATACGCAGTATTTT
d_gene: TRBD1; abundance: .; v_gene: TRBV27; j_gene: TRBJ2-4; CDR3aa: CASRDRGPKNSQYF; CDR3nt: TGTGCCAGCAGGGACAGGGGACCCAAAAACAGTCAGTACTTC